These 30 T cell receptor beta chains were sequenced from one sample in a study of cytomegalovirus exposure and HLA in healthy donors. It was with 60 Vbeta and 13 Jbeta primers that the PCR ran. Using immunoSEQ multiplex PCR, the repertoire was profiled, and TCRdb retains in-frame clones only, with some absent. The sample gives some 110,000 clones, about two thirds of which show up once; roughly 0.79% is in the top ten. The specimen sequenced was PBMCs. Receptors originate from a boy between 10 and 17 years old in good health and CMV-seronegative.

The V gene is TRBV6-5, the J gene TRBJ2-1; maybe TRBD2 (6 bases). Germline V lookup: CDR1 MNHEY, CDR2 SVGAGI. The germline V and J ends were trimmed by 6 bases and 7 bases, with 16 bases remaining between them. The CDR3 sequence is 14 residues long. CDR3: CASSPNRGMNEQFF. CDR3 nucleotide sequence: TGTGCCAGCAGCCCCAATCGGGGGATGAATGAGCAGTTCTTC.

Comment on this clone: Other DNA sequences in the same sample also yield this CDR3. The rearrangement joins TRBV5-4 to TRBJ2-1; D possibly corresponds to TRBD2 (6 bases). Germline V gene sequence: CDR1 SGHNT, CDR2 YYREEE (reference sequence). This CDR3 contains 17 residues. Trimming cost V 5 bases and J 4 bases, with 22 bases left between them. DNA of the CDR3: TGTGCCAGCAGTCAAGGAGGGCTAGCCCTATCATACAATGAGCAGTTCTTC. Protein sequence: CASSQGGLALSYNEQFF.

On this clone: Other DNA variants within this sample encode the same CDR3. The CDR3 region has the DNA TGTGCCTGGAGAAGGGGCTTTGGGGGCCAAAATGAAAAACTGTTTTTT. As protein: CAWRRGFGGQNEKLFF. This chain uses TRBV30 with TRBJ1-4, with D possibly TRBD1 on 6 matching bases. V was pared by 3 bases and J by 5 bases, with 19 bases between. CDR3 length equals 16 residues. Germline V lookup: CDR1 GTSNPN, CDR2 SVGIG (reference sequence).

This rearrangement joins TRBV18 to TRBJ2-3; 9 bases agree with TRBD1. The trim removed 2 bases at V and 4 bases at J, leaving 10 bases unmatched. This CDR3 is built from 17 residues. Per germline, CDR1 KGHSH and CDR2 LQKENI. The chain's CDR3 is CASSPIRGTGHADTQYF. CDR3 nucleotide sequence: TGTGCCAGCTCACCAATCAGGGGGACAGGGCATGCAGATACGCAGTATTTT.

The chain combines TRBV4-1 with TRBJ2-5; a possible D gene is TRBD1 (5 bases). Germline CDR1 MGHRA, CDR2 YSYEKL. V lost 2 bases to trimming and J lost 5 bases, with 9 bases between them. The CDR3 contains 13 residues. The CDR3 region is CASSQQGWETQYF. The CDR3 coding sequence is TGCGCCAGCAGCCAACAGGGTTGGGAGACCCAGTACTTC.

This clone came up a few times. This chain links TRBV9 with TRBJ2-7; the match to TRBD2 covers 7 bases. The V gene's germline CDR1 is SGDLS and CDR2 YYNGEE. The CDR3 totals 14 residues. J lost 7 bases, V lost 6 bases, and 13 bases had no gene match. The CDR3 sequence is CASTSRAGDGEQYF. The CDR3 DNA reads TGTGCCAGCACCTCCAGGGCGGGGGACGGTGAGCAGTACTTC. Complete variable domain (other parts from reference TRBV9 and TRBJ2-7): DSGVTQTPKHLITATGQRVTLRCSPRSGDLSVYWYQQSLDQGLQFLIQYYNGEERAKGNILERFSAQQFPDLHSELNLSSLELGDSALYFCASTSRAGDGEQYFGPGTRLTVT.

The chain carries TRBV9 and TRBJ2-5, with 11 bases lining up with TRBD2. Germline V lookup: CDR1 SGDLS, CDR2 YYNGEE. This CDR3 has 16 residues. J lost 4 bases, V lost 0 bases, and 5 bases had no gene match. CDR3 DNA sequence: TGTGCCAGCAGCGTAGATAGCGGGGGGGCCTCAGAGACCCAGTACTTC. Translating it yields CASSVDSGGASETQYF. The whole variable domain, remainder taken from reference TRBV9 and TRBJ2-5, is DSGVTQTPKHLITATGQRVTLRCSPRSGDLSVYWYQQSLDQGLQFLIQYYNGEERAKGNILERFSAQQFPDLHSELNLSSLELGDSALYFCASSVDSGGASETQYFGPGTRLLVL.

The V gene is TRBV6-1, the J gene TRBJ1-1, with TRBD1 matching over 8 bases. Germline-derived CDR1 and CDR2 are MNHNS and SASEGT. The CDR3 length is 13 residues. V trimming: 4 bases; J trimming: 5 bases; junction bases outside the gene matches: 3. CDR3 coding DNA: TGTGCCAGCAGTGCCAGGGGGCAAACTGAAGCTTTCTTT. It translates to CASSARGQTEAFF.

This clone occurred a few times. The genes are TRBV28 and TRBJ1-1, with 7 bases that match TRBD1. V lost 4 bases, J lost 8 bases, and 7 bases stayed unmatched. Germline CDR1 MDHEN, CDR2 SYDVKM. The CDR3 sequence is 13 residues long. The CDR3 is CASSSIGTAEAFF. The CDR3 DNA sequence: TGTGCCAGCAGTTCTATCGGGACAGCCGAAGCTTTCTTT.

This CDR3 is CASSYSMDWETQYF. The CDR3 DNA is TGTGCCAGCAGTTACTCTATGGACTGGGAGACCCAGTACTTC. The chain employs TRBV6-5 and TRBJ2-5; a weak D match, TRBD2 (5 bases). Trimming removed 0 bases at V and 5 bases at J, with 10 bases between. CDR1 is MNHEY and CDR2 is SVGAGI in the germline V gene. This CDR3 spans 14 amino acids.

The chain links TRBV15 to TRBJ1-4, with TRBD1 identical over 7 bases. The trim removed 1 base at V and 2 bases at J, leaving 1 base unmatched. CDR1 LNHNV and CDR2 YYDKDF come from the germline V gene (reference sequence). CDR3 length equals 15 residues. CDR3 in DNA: TGTGCCACCAGCAGAGTACAGGGGACTAATGAAAAACTGTTTTTT. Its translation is CATSRVQGTNEKLFF.

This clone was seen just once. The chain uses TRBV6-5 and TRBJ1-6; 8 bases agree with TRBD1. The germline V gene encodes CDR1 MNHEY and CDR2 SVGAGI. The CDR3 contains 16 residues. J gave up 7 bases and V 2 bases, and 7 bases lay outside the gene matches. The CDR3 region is CASSYLGQGGNSPLHF. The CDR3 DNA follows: TGTGCCAGCAGTTACCTTGGACAGGGTGGCAATTCACCCCTCCACTTT.

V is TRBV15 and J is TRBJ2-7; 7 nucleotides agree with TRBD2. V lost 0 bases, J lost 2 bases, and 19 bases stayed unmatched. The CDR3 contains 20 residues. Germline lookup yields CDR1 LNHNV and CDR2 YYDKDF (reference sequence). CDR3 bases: TGTGCCACCAGCAGAGATCAGGTCCCTCCCAACAGGACTAGAGCCTACGAGCAGTACTTC. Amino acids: CATSRDQVPPNRTRAYEQYF.

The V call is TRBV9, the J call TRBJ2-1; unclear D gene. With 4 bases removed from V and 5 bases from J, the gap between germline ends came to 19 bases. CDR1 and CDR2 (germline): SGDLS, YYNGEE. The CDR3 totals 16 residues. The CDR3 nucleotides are TGTGCCAGCAGCCCTAAACTGGCCACGGCGGACAATGAGCAGTTCTTC. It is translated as CASSPKLATADNEQFF.

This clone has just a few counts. The CDR3 nucleotides read TGTGCCACCAGCGCACAGGGGTGGCGGGGCTACACCTTC. Its protein is CATSAQGWRGYTF. The gene calls are TRBV15 and TRBJ1-2, with 7 bases fitting TRBD1. CDR1 and CDR2 (germline): LNHNV, YYDKDF (reference sequence). V lost 5 bases and J lost 8; bases outside the gene matches: 8. The CDR3 extends over 13 amino acids.

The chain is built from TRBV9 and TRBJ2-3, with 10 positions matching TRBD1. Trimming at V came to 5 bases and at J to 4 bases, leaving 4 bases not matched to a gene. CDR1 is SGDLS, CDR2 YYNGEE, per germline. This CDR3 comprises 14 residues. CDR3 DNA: TGTGCCAGCAGATCGACAGGGGGCGCAGATACGCAGTATTTT. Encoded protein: CASRSTGGADTQYF.

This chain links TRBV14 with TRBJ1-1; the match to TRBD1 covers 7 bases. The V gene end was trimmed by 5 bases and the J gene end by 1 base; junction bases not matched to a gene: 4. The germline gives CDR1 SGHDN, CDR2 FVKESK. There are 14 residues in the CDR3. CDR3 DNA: TGTGCCAGCAGCTACTCAGGGGGGAACACTGAAGCTTTCTTT. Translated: CASSYSGGNTEAFF.

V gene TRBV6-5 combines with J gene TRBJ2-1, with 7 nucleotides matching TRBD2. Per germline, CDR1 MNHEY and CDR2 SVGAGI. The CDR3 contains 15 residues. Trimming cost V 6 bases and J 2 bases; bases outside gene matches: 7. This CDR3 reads CASRFREAPYNEQFF. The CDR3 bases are TGTGCCAGCAGATTTCGGGAGGCCCCCTACAATGAGCAGTTCTTC.

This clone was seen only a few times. CDR3 DNA: TGTGCCAGCAGCTACGAGGGGTGGGGGGAAAACACCATATATTTT. Its translation is CASSYEGWGENTIYF. The chain employs TRBV7-2 and TRBJ1-3, with D possibly TRBD1 on 5 matching bases. Germline V gene sequence: CDR1 SGHTA, CDR2 FQGNSA. The CDR3 contains 15 residues. The V gene lost 4 bases and the J gene lost 6 bases, with 16 bases spanning the gap.

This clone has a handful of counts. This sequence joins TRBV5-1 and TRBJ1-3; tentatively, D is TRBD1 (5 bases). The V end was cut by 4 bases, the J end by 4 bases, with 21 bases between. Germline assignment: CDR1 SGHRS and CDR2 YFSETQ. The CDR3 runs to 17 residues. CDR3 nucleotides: TGCGCCAGCAGCCTACGCCCGGGACTTGCGGGGGGAAACACCATATATTTT. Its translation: CASSLRPGLAGGNTIYF. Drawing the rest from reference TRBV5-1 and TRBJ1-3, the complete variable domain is KAGVTQTPRYLIKTRGQQVTLSCSPISGHRSVSWYQQTPGQGLQFLFEYFSETQRNKGNFPGRFSGRQFSNSRSEMNVSTLELGDSALYLCASSLRPGLAGGNTIYFGEGSWLTVV.

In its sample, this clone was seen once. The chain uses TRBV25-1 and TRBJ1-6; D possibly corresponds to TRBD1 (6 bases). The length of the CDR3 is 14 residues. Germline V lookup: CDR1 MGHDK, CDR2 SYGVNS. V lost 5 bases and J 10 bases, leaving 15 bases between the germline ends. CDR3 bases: TGTGCCAGCAGTAGCTACAGGGTTGGATCACCCCTCCACTTT. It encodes CASSSYRVGSPLHF.

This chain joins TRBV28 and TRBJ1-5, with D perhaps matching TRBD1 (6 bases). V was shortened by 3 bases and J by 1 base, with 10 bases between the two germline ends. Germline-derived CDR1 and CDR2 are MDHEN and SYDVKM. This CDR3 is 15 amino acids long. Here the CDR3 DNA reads TGTGCCAGCAGTTTGGGGACACTGAGCAATCAGCCCCAGCATTTT. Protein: CASSLGTLSNQPQHF.

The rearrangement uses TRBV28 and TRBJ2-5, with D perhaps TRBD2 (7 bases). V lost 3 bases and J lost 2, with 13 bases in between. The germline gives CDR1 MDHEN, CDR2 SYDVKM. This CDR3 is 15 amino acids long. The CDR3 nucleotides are TGTGCCAGCAGTTTTCGGGGGGCTAGACAAGAGACCCAGTACTTC. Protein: CASSFRGARQETQYF.

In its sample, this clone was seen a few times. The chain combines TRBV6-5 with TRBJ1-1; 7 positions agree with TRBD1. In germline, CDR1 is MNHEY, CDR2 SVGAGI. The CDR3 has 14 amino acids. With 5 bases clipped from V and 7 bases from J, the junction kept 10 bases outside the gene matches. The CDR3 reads CASSRSTRDSEAFF. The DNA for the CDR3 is TGTGCCAGCAGTAGATCCACCCGGGACAGTGAAGCTTTCTTT.

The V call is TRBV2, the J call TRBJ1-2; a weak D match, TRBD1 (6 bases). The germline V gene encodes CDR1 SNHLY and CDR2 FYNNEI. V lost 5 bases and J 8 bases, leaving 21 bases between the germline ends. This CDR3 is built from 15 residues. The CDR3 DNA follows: TGTGCCAGCAGTCAAAAGGGGGGGGCGTCTAAAGGCTACACCTTC. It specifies CASSQKGGASKGYTF.

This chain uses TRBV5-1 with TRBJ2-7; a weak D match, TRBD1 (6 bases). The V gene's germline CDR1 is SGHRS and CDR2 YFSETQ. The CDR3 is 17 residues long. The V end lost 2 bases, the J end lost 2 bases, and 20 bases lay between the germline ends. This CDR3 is CASSFSPNRDRPYEQYF. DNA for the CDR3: TGCGCCAGCAGCTTTAGCCCTAACAGGGATCGGCCCTACGAGCAGTACTTC.

CDR3 sequence: CAISERSDLYEQYF. For the CDR3, the DNA is TGTGCCATCAGTGAGCGGAGCGACCTCTACGAGCAGTACTTC. The V gene is TRBV10-3, the J gene TRBJ2-7; no firm D call. V was pared by 2 bases and J by 3 bases, with 11 bases between. The CDR3 totals 14 residues. Germline CDR1 ENHRY, CDR2 SYGVKD.

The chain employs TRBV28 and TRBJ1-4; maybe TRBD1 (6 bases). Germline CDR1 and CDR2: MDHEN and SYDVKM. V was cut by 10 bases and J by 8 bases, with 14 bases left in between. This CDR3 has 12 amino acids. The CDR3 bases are TGTGCCACCAATACAGGGTTGGAAAAACTGTTTTTT. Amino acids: CATNTGLEKLFF.

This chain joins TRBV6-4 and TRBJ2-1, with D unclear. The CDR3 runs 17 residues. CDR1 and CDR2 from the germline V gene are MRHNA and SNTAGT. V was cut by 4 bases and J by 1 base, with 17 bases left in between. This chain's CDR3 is CASSAPLVIRSYNEQFF. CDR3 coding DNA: TGTGCCAGCAGTGCCCCTTTAGTAATCCGGTCCTACAATGAGCAGTTCTTC.

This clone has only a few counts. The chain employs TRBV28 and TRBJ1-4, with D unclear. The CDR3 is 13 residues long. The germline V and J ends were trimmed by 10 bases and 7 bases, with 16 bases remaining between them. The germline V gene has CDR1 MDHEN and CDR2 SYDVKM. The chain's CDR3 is CAISSGRVEKLFF. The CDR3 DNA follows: TGTGCCATCTCGAGCGGGAGGGTTGAAAAACTGTTTTTT.